Listed here are 10 T cell receptor beta chains from one sample, sequenced in a study of T-cell memory formation after mild COVID-19. TCRdb re-called the 5' RACE reads through MiXCR, storing one row per CDR3 protein. This sample has fewer than 650,000 distinct CDR3 sequences, with about a fifth found just once. The material sequenced was PBMCs or a T cell subset sorted from them (not recorded which). The source is an adult woman who had mild COVID-19 (a few samples of this study predate the infection). Cell type and time point are not known.

This clonotype has just a few counts. This chain uses TRBV20-1 with TRBJ1-2; D is possibly TRBD1 (5 bases). Germline lookup yields CDR1 DFQATT and CDR2 SNEGSKA (reference sequence). This CDR3 contains 12 residues. V lost 3 bases and J lost 7, with 12 bases in between. The CDR3 DNA is TGCAGTGCTAGCAAGACAGAGGCTGGCTACACCTTC. This gives the protein CSASKTEAGYTF.

This chain joins TRBV19 and TRBJ2-1; 12 bases are a match to TRBD2. CDR1 and CDR2 from the germline V gene are LNHDA and SQIVND (reference sequence). The CDR3 has 15 amino acids. Trimming took 6 bases from V and 9 from J; bases not matched to a gene: 9. As DNA, the CDR3 is TGTGCCAGTAGCTTACTAGCGGGAGGTCAAGTTGAGCAGTTCTTC. It translates to CASSLLAGGQVEQFF. The full variable domain, in which reference TRBV19 and TRBJ2-1 provide the parts outside the CDR3, is DGGITQSPKYLFRKEGQNVTLSCEQNLNHDAMYWYRQDPGQGLRLIYYSQIVNDFQKGDIAEGYSVSREKKESFPLTVTSAQKNPTAFYLCASSLLAGGQVEQFFGPGTRLTVL.

This clonotype was observed a few times. The V and J genes are TRBV6-2 or TRBV6-3 and TRBJ2-1; D might be TRBD2 (6 bases). CDR1 is MNHEY, CDR2 SVGEGT, per germline. This CDR3 is built from 13 residues. V dropped 7 bases and J dropped 5 bases, with 12 bases sitting between them. CDR3 region: CASNRESNNEQFF. CDR3 DNA sequence: TGTGCCAGCAACCGGGAGTCCAACAATGAGCAGTTCTTC.

CDR3 protein: CASSQRQGANEKLFF. The CDR3 DNA sequence: TGTGCCAGCAGCCAACGACAGGGGGCGAATGAAAAACTGTTTTTT. V gene TRBV3-1 combines with J gene TRBJ1-4, with 10 bases lining up with TRBD1. The CDR3 loop spans 15 amino acids. Unmatched junction bases numbered 2, after V lost 2 bases and J lost 5 bases. The germline V gene encodes CDR1 LGHDT and CDR2 YNNKEL (reference sequence).

The chain links TRBV4-3 to TRBJ2-5, with TRBD2 as a possible D gene (5 bases). Germline V gene sequence: CDR1 LGHNA, CDR2 YSLEER. The CDR3 sequence is 14 residues long. The ends were cut back, 4 bases at V and 9 bases at J, with 18 bases in the middle. The CDR3 loop reads CASSREDCPPAQYF. For the CDR3, the DNA is TGCGCCAGCAGCCGAGAGGACTGCCCCCCGGCCCAGTACTTC.

This chain uses TRBV6-1 with TRBJ1-5; D perhaps matches TRBD1 (6 bases). From germline, CDR1 is MNHNS and CDR2 SASEGT. This CDR3 has 16 residues. V was shortened by 1 base and J by 0 bases, with 10 bases between the two germline ends. DNA of the CDR3: TGTGCCAGCAGTGAAGTTGGACAGTATAGCAATCAGCCCCAGCATTTT. Amino acid sequence: CASSEVGQYSNQPQHF.

This clonotype was seen a few times. The V and J genes are TRBV6-1 and TRBJ1-6, with D hard to call. The germline V gene has CDR1 MNHNS and CDR2 SASEGT. The CDR3 is 12 residues long. V was clipped by 4 bases and J by 11 bases, with 9 bases between them. The CDR3 nucleotides are TGTGCCAGCAGTGCTAATCCGGCACCCCTCCACTTT. It yields the protein CASSANPAPLHF.

This clonotype has more than one count but fewer than ten. The CDR3 is CSATDASGGFSSGNTIYF. CDR3 in DNA: TGCAGTGCTACGGACGCATCAGGGGGGTTCTCCTCTGGAAACACCATATATTTT. The V call is TRBV20-1, the J call TRBJ1-3, with 7 bases matching TRBD1. After removal of 4 bases from V and 0 bases from J, the junction contained 15 bases not matched to a gene. CDR1 and CDR2 (germline): DFQATT, SNEGSKA (reference sequence). CDR3 length: 18 amino acids.

The genes are TRBV15 and TRBJ2-7; unclear D gene. Germline CDR1 is LNHNV and CDR2 is YYDKDF (reference sequence). The CDR3 runs to 14 residues. With 0 bases removed from V and 0 bases from J, the gap between germline ends came to 6 bases. CDR3 sequence (DNA): TGTGCCACCAGCAGAGAAAAGTTCTCCTACGAGCAGTACTTC. It encodes CATSREKFSYEQYF. The whole variable domain, remainder taken from reference TRBV15 and TRBJ2-7, is DAMVIQNPRYQVTQFGKPVTLSCSQTLNHNVMYWYQQKSSQAPKLLFHYYDKDFNNEADTPDNFQSRRPNTSFCFLDIRSPGLGDTAMYLCATSREKFSYEQYFGPGTRLTVT.

V gene TRBV27 combines with J gene TRBJ2-1; 7 bases map to TRBD2. V was clipped by 6 bases and J by 6 bases; unmatched bases: 8. Per germline, CDR1 MNHEY and CDR2 SMNVEV (reference sequence). CDR3 length: 14 residues. The CDR3 DNA reads as TGTGCCAGCAGGGGACTACCCTTACCCAATGAGCAGTTCTTC. It encodes CASRGLPLPNEQFF.